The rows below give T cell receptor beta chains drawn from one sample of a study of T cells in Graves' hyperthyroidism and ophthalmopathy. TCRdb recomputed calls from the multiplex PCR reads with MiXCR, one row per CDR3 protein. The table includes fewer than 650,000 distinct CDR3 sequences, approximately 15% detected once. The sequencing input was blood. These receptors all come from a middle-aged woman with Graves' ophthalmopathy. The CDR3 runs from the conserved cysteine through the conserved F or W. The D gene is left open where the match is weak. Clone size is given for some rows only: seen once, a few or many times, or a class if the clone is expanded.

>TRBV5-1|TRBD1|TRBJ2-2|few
TGCGCCAGCAGCTTGGGACAGGGGGCGTACACCGGGGAGCTGTTTTTT
CASSLGQGAYTGELFF
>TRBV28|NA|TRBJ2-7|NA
TGTGCCAGCAGCATACATGGCCATGAGCAGTGCTTC
CASSIHGHEQCF
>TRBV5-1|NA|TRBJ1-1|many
TGCGCCAGCAGCTTGGAGGTGGGGGTGAACACTGAAGCTTTCTTT
CASSLEVGVNTEAFF
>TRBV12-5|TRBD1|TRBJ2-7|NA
TGTGCTAGTGGTTCCGGGACAGGGGGGGGCGAGCAGTACTTC
CASGSGTGGGEQYF
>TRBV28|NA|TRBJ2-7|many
TGTGCCAGCAGGCGGAGGGAGCAGTACTTC
CASRRREQYF
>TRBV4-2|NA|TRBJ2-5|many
TGTGCCAGCAGCCTCCTCCTCGGGAGTGGGGAGACCCAGTACTTC
CASSLLLGSGETQYF
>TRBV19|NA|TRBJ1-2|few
TGTGCCAGTAGTATTGGTCCAATGGGCGGCTACACCTTC
CASSIGPMGGYTF
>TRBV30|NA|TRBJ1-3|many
TGTGCCTGGAGTGTACCAGGCCTCTCTGGAAACACCATATATTTT
CAWSVPGLSGNTIYF
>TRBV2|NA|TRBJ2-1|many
TGTGCCAGCAGAATGAATGGCCATGAGCAGTTCTTC
CASRMNGHEQFF
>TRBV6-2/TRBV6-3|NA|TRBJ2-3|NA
TGTGCCAGCAGTTACCTAGATACGCAGTATTTT
CASSYLDTQYF
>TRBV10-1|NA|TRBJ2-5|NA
TGCGCCAGCCCGGGGCGGGCTGCCCAAGAGACCCAGTACTTC
CASPGRAAQETQYF
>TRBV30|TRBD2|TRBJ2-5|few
TGTGCCTGGAGTGAGCGGGAGGGGCAAGAGACCCAGTACTTC
CAWSEREGQETQYF
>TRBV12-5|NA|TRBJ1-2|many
TGTGCTAGTGGTTTGGTCCGTGGGGTCAACTATGGCTACACCTTC
CASGLVRGVNYGYTF
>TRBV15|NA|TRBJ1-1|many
TGTGCCACCAGCAGAGACCCCGACGGTCTGGGTGAAGCTTTCTTT
CATSRDPDGLGEAFF
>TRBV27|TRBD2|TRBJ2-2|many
TGTGCCAGCAATTTTCTCGGCCCTAGCGGGAGTGCCGGGGAGCTGTTTTTT
CASNFLGPSGSAGELFF
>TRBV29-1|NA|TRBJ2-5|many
TGCAGCGTTGAGGGAACCTCGGGGGCAGAGACCCAGTACTTC
CSVEGTSGAETQYF
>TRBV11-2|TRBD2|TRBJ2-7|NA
TGTGCCAGCAGCCGTCGGGCTAGCGGGGGCTCCTACGAGCAGTACTTC
CASSRRASGGSYEQYF
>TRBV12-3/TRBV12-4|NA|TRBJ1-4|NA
TGTGCCAGCAGCCGGGACCTGACGGGTGAAAAACTGTTTTTT
CASSRDLTGEKLFF
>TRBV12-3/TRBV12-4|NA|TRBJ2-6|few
TGTGCCAGCAGTTTGGGGGGTCTAGACTCTGGGGCCAACGTCCTGACTTTC
CASSLGGLDSGANVLTF
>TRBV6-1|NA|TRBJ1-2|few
TGTGCCAGCAGTCCCACGGGGGCGCAGGACTATGGCTACACCTTC
CASSPTGAQDYGYTF
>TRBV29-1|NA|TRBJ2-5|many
TGCAGCGTTGGTAGAGGGCAAGAGACCCAGTACTTC
CSVGRGQETQYF
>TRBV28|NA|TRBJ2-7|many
TGTGCCAGCAATATGCGCCCGGCCTACGGGCAGTACTTC
CASNMRPAYGQYF
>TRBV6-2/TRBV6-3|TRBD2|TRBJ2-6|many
TGTGCCAGCACCCGAGCGGGAGAGGGATTCTTTGGGGCCAACGTCCTGGCTTTC
CASTRAGEGFFGANVLAF
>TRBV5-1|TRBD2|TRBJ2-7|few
TGCGCCAGCAGCTTGGCCTTGATAGCGGGCGCCTACGAGCAGTACTTC
CASSLALIAGAYEQYF
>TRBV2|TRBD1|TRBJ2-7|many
TGTGCCAGCGGCGGACAGGGACAGTACGAGCAGTACTTC
CASGGQGQYEQYF
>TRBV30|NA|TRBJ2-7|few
TGTGCCCTCAGCCCTGGACAGAGGGGTGGGGAGCAGTACTTC
CALSPGQRGGEQYF
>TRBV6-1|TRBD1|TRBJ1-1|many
TGTGCCAGCAGTGACAGGGGGCAAAGGAACACTGAAGCTTTCTTT
CASSDRGQRNTEAFF
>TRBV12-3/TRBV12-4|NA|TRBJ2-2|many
TGTGCCAGCAGTCTGACAGGATCGAACACCGGGGAGCTGTTTTTT
CASSLTGSNTGELFF
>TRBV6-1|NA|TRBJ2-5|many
TGTGCCAGCAGTAAAGGGTGGGGCCTGGAGACCCAGTACTTC
CASSKGWGLETQYF
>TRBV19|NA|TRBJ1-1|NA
TGTGCCAGTAGTTTGGAAGGGTCATTCACTGAAGCTTTCTTT
CASSLEGSFTEAFF
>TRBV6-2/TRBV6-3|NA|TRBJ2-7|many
TGTGCCAGCAGTTTAGACAGGAGGCTAACCTACGAGCAGTACTTC
CASSLDRRLTYEQYF
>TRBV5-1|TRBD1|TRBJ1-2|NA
TGCGCCAGCAGCTTGGAGGGGACAGGGGGGGACTATGGCTACACCTTC
CASSLEGTGGDYGYTF
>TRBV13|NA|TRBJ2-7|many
TGTGCCAGCAGCTTTTACACAACCTACGAGCAGTACTTC
CASSFYTTYEQYF
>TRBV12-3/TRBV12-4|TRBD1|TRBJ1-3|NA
TGTGCCAACAGGGGAAGAGGCGGAAACACCATATATTTT
CANRGRGGNTIYF
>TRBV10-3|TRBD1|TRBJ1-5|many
TGTGCCATCAGTGCTGGGACAGGGGGCTCCAATGGTCCCCAGCATTTT
CAISAGTGGSNGPQHF
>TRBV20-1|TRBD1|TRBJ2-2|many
TGCAGTGCTAGAGATCGTCAGGGGGCCCTAAACACCGGGGAGCTGTTTTTT
CSARDRQGALNTGELFF
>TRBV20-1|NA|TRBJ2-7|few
TGCAGTGCTAGTCCCACTGCGGCTCTCTACGAGCAGTACTTC
CSASPTAALYEQYF
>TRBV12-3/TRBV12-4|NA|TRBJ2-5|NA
TGTGCCAGCAGTAATCGACCCCCGGGCGAATCGTTGGGGACCCAGTACTTC
CASSNRPPGESLGTQYF
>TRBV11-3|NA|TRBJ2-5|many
TGTGCCAGCAGCTTAGGGGGACGGTTAAGAGAGACCCAGTACTTC
CASSLGGRLRETQYF
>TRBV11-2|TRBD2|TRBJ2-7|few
TGTGCCAGCAGCTTAGTCCCGGGACTAGCGGGTCTCTACGAGCAGTACTTC
CASSLVPGLAGLYEQYF
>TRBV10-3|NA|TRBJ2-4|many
TGTGCCATCAGTGAGTCTAGCGTGGGCAAAAACATTCAGTACTTC
CAISESSVGKNIQYF
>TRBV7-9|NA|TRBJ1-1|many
TGTGCCAGCGCGGGGAGCCTGAACACTGAAGCTTTCTTT
CASAGSLNTEAFF
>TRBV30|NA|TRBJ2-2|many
TGTGCCTGGAGTGGCCAGTCCACCGGGGAGCTGTTTTTT
CAWSGQSTGELFF
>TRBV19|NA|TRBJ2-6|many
TGTGCCAGTAGTATACCAACAGGGACCGGGGCCAACGTCCTGACTTTC
CASSIPTGTGANVLTF
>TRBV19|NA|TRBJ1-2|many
TGTGCCAGTAGTCCGAATGAACAGCCAACGGAGGGCTACACCTTC
CASSPNEQPTEGYTF
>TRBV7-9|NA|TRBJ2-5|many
TGTGCCAGCAGCTTAGCGAAACTAGCCAAACACTTC
CASSLAKLAKHF
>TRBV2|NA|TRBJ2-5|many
TGTGCCAGCAGTGAAGCCAGGGACGGTGGGGAGACCCAGTACTTC
CASSEARDGGETQYF
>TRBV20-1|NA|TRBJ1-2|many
TGCAGTGCTAGTAAAGCCAACTATGGCTACACCTTC
CSASKANYGYTF
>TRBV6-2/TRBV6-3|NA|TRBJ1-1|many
TGTGCCAGCAGTTACAGACGGGGGTTGGGCACTGAAGCTTTCTTT
CASSYRRGLGTEAFF
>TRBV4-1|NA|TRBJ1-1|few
TGCGCCAGCAGCCAAGCCTGGGGTGGGGTGAACACTGAAGCTTTCTTT
CASSQAWGGVNTEAFF
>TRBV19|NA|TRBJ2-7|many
TGTGCCAGTAGTAGCCGCCCAAATGAGGGATACGAGCAGTACTTC
CASSSRPNEGYEQYF
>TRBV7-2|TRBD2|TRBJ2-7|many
TGTGCCAGCAGCTTAGCGCCCGGGACTAGCGGGTACGAGCAGTACTTC
CASSLAPGTSGYEQYF
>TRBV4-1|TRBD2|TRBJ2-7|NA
TGCGCCAGCAGCTCAACCTACGGGAGGACCTCCTACGAGCAGTACTTC
CASSSTYGRTSYEQYF
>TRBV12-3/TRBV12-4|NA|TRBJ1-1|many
TGTGCCAGCAGGAGATTAAAGAACACTGAAGCTTTCTTT
CASRRLKNTEAFF
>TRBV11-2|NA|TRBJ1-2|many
TGTGCCAGCAGCCCGATAAAGACAGTGGGAGATGGCTACACCTTC
CASSPIKTVGDGYTF